Shown below are 6 T cell receptor beta chains from a single sample sequenced in a study of Ad26.COV2.S vaccination and SARS-CoV-2 variants. Treatment noted: roughly 19 received Ad26.COV2.S at low or high dose, single or two shots; about 5 received placebo; per-sample allocation not given. Specimens were obtained on day 63 following the first vaccine or placebo injection. Repertoires were generated with immunoSEQ multiplex PCR, while TCRdb's copy carries only in-frame clones and drops some. The data contain about 370,000 clones, about nine tenths of them singletons. Here the sequenced sample was peripheral blood, taken in a trial of Ad26.COV2.S vaccine versus placebo. The receptors here all came from a person between 18 and 65 years old who received the Ad26.COV2.S COVID-19 vaccine or a placebo.

V usage is TRBV4-3 and J usage is TRBJ2-3, with TRBD2 matching 9 bases. Germline CDR1 is LGHNA and CDR2 is YSLEER. J gave up 0 bases and V 0 bases, and 10 bases lay outside the gene matches. The CDR3 length is 19 residues. Here the CDR3 DNA reads TGCGCCAGCAGCCAAGATAAGACTAGCGGTACCTCTAGCACAGATACGCAGTATTTT. Translating it yields CASSQDKTSGTSSTDTQYF.

This chain joins TRBV4-1 and TRBJ1-1, with no clear D. The CDR3 length is 14 residues. Germline-derived CDR1 and CDR2 are MGHRA and YSYEKL. The ends were cut back, 1 base at V and 10 bases at J, with 16 bases in the middle. CDR3 loop: CASSQVVGFRGAFF. The CDR3 nucleotides read TGCGCCAGCAGCCAAGTCGTTGGGTTCCGGGGAGCTTTCTTT.

V usage is TRBV7-6 and J usage is TRBJ2-3; 8 bases are shared with TRBD1. Per the germline V gene, CDR1 is SGHVS and CDR2 is FNYEAQ. J lost 4 bases, V lost 6 bases, and 6 bases had no gene match. The CDR3 is 14 amino acids. CDR3 in amino acids: CASRLLQGADTQYF. The CDR3 DNA reads as TGTGCCAGCAGGCTTTTACAGGGGGCAGATACGCAGTATTTT.

This clone was seen a few times. This rearrangement joins TRBV5-1 to TRBJ2-7; D may be TRBD1 or TRBD2 (5 bases each). Trimming took off 4 bases at V and 6 bases at J, with 17 bases between the two ends. This CDR3 contains 14 residues. Germline CDR1 and CDR2: SGHRS and YFSETQ. CDR3 bases: TGCGCCAGCAGCCGTGGGGACGAATCTGTCGAGCAGTACTTC. This gives the protein CASSRGDESVEQYF.

The chain has TRBV5-4 and TRBJ2-1; TRBD2 matches at 15 bases. The CDR3 extends over 19 amino acids. CDR1 and CDR2 from the germline V gene are SGHNT and YYREEE (reference sequence). V lost 4 bases to trimming and J lost 5 bases; unmatched junction nucleotides: 13. CDR3 coding DNA: TGTGCCAGCAGCCTAGACCCGGGACTAGCGGGGGGATTGAACAATGAGCAGTTCTTC. Translating gives CASSLDPGLAGGLNNEQFF.

This chain uses TRBV6-1 with TRBJ1-4, with no clear D. The CDR3 has 16 amino acids. Germline V CDR1 and CDR2: MNHNS, SASEGT. The V and J ends lost 0 bases and 0 bases respectively, with 8 bases between them. The CDR3 coding sequence is TGTGCCAGCAGTGAAGCGTGGAGTGCAACTAATGAAAAACTGTTTTTT. It encodes CASSEAWSATNEKLFF.